This paragraph reports one T cell receptor beta chain. No cognate antigen has been identified for it. Base qualities are missing; no much larger clone stands one base away. These data originate in a study of blood T cell repertoires in COVID-19 (dated by TCRdb to 2019 to 2021). In the study overall: Samples covering the acute and convalescent phases of COVID-19 were provided by collaborators in the United States, Italy and Spain. The material from the prospective study consisted of cDNA or gDNA derived from T cells, B-cell-depleted T cells, or PBMCs. Subjects who had been exposed to COVID-19, were actively infected with it, or had recovered from it provided the deeply sampled blood TCRbeta repertoires that made up the dataset. The repertoires were released in a freely available public database meant as a resource for research on the immune response to SARS-CoV-2. The samples were drawn from the first 160 participants of the ongoing ImmuneRACE study and from 1,254 subjects provided by 6 global collaborators. A de-identified subject ID, COVID-19 status, age in years and sex were almost always included in the sample metadata. Where available, HLA class I and class II types were obtained from metadata supplied by the sample provider rather than from assay-based typing.

TCRbeta CDR3 regions were amplified from genomic DNA by means of the immunoSEQ Assay, a bias-controlled multiplex PCR. In the authors' own workflow: Nucleated cell counts per sample were estimated from amplification of reference gene primers within the assay. To quantify the absolute abundance of each unique TCRbeta CDR3 rearrangement, sequence reads were collapsed and filtered. For each sample, productive Simpson clonality was calculated as the square root of Simpson's diversity index across productive rearrangements. The source is immuneACCESS, and TCRdb retained only in-frame sequences with V and J called. Part of the clones is not carried over; for the studies checked, unresolved V genes explain less than half of this, and the remainder is unexplained. V and J calls and clone size are as listed in that table; D and trimming were resolved from the DNA. A total of under 450,000 clones appear in this sample, 81% of them only once. The ten largest clones capture over 0.95% of the sample.

V is reduced by 5 bases and J by 0 bases, leaving a spacing of 14 bases between them. CDR1 and CDR2, looked up from the germline V gene (reference sequence), are MNHNY and SVGAGI. The CDR3 spans 17 residues, from the cysteine through the phenylalanine. Just CDR3 DNA is preserved here, 51 bases in frame from base 1. Whole blood was collected in K2EDTA tubes by collaborating institutions according to the institutions' own protocols. For TCRbeta analysis, collaborators shipped samples as frozen whole blood, isolated PBMCs, or DNA extracted from either of those sample types. Overall study outcomes, separate from this receptor: Clinical and demographic metadata were provided uncurated, with the amount varying by source and participant.

The chain was built from TRBV6-6 and TRBJ1-6, with TRBD1 as a weak D call on 5 bases. The specimen was peripheral blood. This clonotype originated in a human donor with acute or convalescent COVID-19. The donor label of this sample is uncertain. The CDR3 reads CASSHGAVYSYNSPLHF. In nucleotide form, the sequence is TGTGCCAGCAGTCATGGGGCTGTATACTCCTATAATTCACCCCTCCACTTT.